The clone carrying this T cell receptor (beta chain) was counted between two and nine times. This record belongs to a study of sequential checkpoint blockade in melanoma. Whole-study context: Randomization was 1:1 between first-line nivolumab→ipilimumab and ipilimumab→nivolumab.

Treatment specified: randomized to nivolumab then ipilimumab (arm A) or the reverse (arm B). Patients had received no earlier DNA-damaging chemotherapy. Sequencing was performed with immunoSEQ multiplex PCR; in TCRdb, only in-frame clones are kept and a portion is missing. The sample carries 13,000 or so clones, 70% to 80% recorded once. CDR3 size: 14 residues. Germline V gene data show CDR1 as MNHNY and CDR2 as SVGAGI (reference sequence). The ends lost 6 bases at V and 4 bases at J; junction bases unmatched: 9. Sequenced here: CD8+ T cells sorted from blood (inferred from file names), sampled from a patient given nivolumab and ipilimumab in sequence. V gene TRBV6-6 combines with J gene TRBJ2-7; 7 bases agree with TRBD1. The receptor's source is a human donor with melanoma. The CDR3 DNA reads TGTGCCAGCAGGCTACAGGGGTACGTGTACGAGCAGTACTTC. It yields the protein CASRLQGYVYEQYF.